These 25 T cell receptor beta chains share one sample of origin, sequenced in a study of T cell repertoires in cytomegalovirus infection. Their antigens remain unidentified. In TCRdb, the reads were re-called with MiXCR into one record per CDR3 protein. The sample lists about 920,000 distinct CDR3 sequences; 31% were seen once. The material was cultured CD8+ T cells from PBMCs, obtained from culture after CMV antigen stimulation. These receptors were collected from a human donor in good health (CMV status not recorded). Some clones in this sample may be carry-over from other donors' samples.

This clonotype appeared a few times. The V call is TRBV10-3, the J call TRBJ1-2; D remains ambiguous. Germline-derived CDR1 and CDR2 are ENHRY and SYGVKD. V was pared by 3 bases and J by 1 base, with 21 bases between. This CDR3 spans 18 amino acids. The CDR3, as DNA: TGTGCCATCAGTGAATTACAGATCCCCCGTATAATTAACTATGGCTACACCTTC. Residues: CAISELQIPRIINYGYTF.

This clonotype was seen a single time. The chain is built from TRBV20-1 and TRBJ2-2; D is uncertain. CDR3 length equals 19 residues. Between the trimmed V and J ends, which lost 0 bases and 6 bases, there was a span of 26 bases. The germline gives CDR1 DFQATT, CDR2 SNEGSKA (reference sequence). In nucleotides, the CDR3 is TGCAGTGCTAGAGACAAGCTAGAGAGGACCAGGACCGTCGCCGGGGAGCTGTTTTTT. Amino acid sequence: CSARDKLERTRTVAGELFF.

This clonotype has only a few counts. The chain has TRBV19 and TRBJ1-2; 8 positions agree with TRBD1. CDR3 size: 14 residues. After removal of 4 bases from V and 5 bases from J, the junction contained 6 bases not matched to a gene. Germline CDR1 LNHDA, CDR2 SQIVND (reference sequence). The CDR3 region is CASSTLDRDYGYTF. The CDR3 DNA is TGTGCCAGTAGTACCCTGGACAGGGATTATGGCTACACCTTC.

The rearrangement uses TRBV4-1 and TRBJ2-5; possibly TRBD2 for D (5 bases). The CDR3 is made up of 16 amino acids. V lost 2 bases and J lost 5, with 18 bases in between. CDR1 is MGHRA and CDR2 is YSYEKL in the germline V gene. The DNA of the CDR3 is TGCGCCAGCAGCCAACCCCAGGCGGGCCTCAGGGAGACCCAGTACTTC. Residues: CASSQPQAGLRETQYF.

This clonotype was detected only a few times. The chain couples TRBV4-1 to TRBJ2-1, with D perhaps matching TRBD1 (5 bases). The V gene lost 4 bases and the J gene lost 8 bases, with 15 bases spanning the gap. Germline V lookup: CDR1 MGHRA, CDR2 YSYEKL. This CDR3 region has 14 residues. The CDR3 is CASSPIGQGDEQFF. The CDR3 nucleotides read TGCGCCAGCAGCCCAATAGGGCAGGGCGATGAGCAGTTCTTC.

This chain joins TRBV28 and TRBJ2-2; D possibly corresponds to TRBD1 (5 bases). Germline V gene data show CDR1 as MDHEN and CDR2 as SYDVKM. The CDR3 runs to 16 residues. Trimming removed 7 bases from V and 3 bases from J, with 18 bases in between. This chain's CDR3 is CASTDDSIMDTGELFF. As DNA, the CDR3 is TGTGCCAGCACCGACGACAGTATAATGGACACCGGGGAGCTGTTTTTT.

In regard to this clonotype: Being one base from a much bigger clone, this may be a read error. Here the CDR3 reads CANSPKGVLNTEAFF. CDR3 bases: TGTGCCAACAGTCCTAAGGGAGTTTTGAACACTGAAGCTTTCTTT. The genes are TRBV12-3 or TRBV12-4 and TRBJ1-1; D unclear. The CDR3 loop spans 15 amino acids.

The chain employs TRBV13 and TRBJ1-5; 7 bases align to TRBD1. The length of the CDR3 is 15 residues. Germline V gives CDR1 PRHDT, CDR2 FYEKMQ (reference sequence). The junction had 6 bases not matched to a gene; V was cut back by 3 bases and J by 4 bases. The CDR3 nucleotides read TGTGCCAGCAGCTTTACAGGGGAACTGAATCAGCCCCAGCATTTT. Translating it yields CASSFTGELNQPQHF.

The rearrangement uses TRBV27 and TRBJ1-6, with TRBD1 matching 8 bases. Trimming removed 6 bases from V and 13 bases from J; junction bases left unmatched: 11. Per the germline V gene, CDR1 is MNHEY and CDR2 is SMNVEV (reference sequence). This CDR3 region has 14 residues. The CDR3: CASRPGTGLMPLHF. The DNA for the CDR3 is TGTGCCAGCAGACCCGGGACAGGCCTAATGCCCCTCCACTTT.

This clonotype was recorded at least ten times. The chain uses TRBV5-1 and TRBJ1-4, with 8 nucleotides matching TRBD1. Germline assignment: CDR1 SGHRS and CDR2 YFSETQ. This CDR3 contains 13 residues. J gave up 6 bases and V 5 bases, and 3 bases lay outside the gene matches. The CDR3 sequence is CASRTGVDEKLFF. Written as DNA, the CDR3 is TGCGCCAGCAGGACAGGGGTTGATGAAAAACTGTTTTTT.

This sequence joins TRBV9 and TRBJ2-3; 12 nucleotides agree with TRBD2. The CDR3 is 15 residues long. Trimming at V came to 3 bases and at J to 2 bases, leaving 1 base not matched to a gene. Germline V gene lookup returns CDR1 SGDLS and CDR2 YYNGEE. CDR3 loop: CASSASGGVTDTQYF. For the CDR3, the DNA is TGTGCCAGCAGCGCTAGCGGGGGGGTCACAGATACGCAGTATTTT.

This clonotype was detected ten times or more. The rearrangement links TRBV7-8 to TRBJ2-1; D possibly matches TRBD1 or TRBD2 (5 bases each). The CDR3 covers 14 residues. Looked up from germline, CDR1 is SGHVS and CDR2 is FQNEAQ. The germline V and J ends were trimmed by 6 bases and 2 bases, with 11 bases remaining between them. CDR3 nucleotides: TGTGCCAGCAGACCGGGGCTCGCCTACAATGAGCAGTTCTTC. This gives the protein CASRPGLAYNEQFF.

As to this clonotype: Without the conserved terminal phenylalanine or tryptophan, this CDR3 likely stems from a read error. The chain combines TRBV12-3 or TRBV12-4 with TRBJ1-2; 9 nucleotides agree with TRBD1. This CDR3 has 13 residues. Germline trimming cut 6 bases from V and 6 bases from J; bases unmatched to any gene: 5. CDR3: CASSRTGGDGYTL. CDR3 sequence (DNA): TGTGCCAGCAGCCGAACAGGGGGCGATGGCTACACCCTC.

The V gene is TRBV5-4, the J gene TRBJ2-3; TRBD1 agrees at 7 bases. Germline assignment: CDR1 SGHNT and CDR2 YYREEE (reference sequence). This CDR3 contains 15 residues. The V and J ends lost 0 bases and 6 bases, in that order; junction bases with no gene match: 7. CDR3 sequence (DNA): TGTGCCAGCAGCTTGGACAGGGGAGAAGGGGATACGCAGTATTTT. Its protein product is CASSLDRGEGDTQYF. Using reference TRBV5-4 and TRBJ2-3 for the parts outside the CDR3, the full variable domain is ETGVTQSPTHLIKTRGQQVTLRCSSQSGHNTVSWYQQALGQGPQFIFQYYREEENGRGNFPPRFSGLQFPNYSSELNVNALELDDSALYLCASSLDRGEGDTQYFGPGTRLTVL.

This clonotype was counted ten times or more. V is TRBV7-9 and J is TRBJ2-7; 8 bases match TRBD2. J was trimmed by 3 bases and V by 5 bases; bases with no gene match: 15. CDR1 SEHNR and CDR2 FQNEAQ come from the germline V gene (reference sequence). The CDR3 loop spans 17 amino acids. CDR3 in amino acids: CASSPARGAGDFYEQYV. CDR3 DNA: TGTGCCAGCAGCCCAGCTCGTGGAGCGGGGGACTTCTACGAGCAGTACGTC.

This clonotype occurred many times. This sequence joins TRBV4-1 and TRBJ1-5; D is possibly TRBD1 (5 bases). Trimming left V 1 base short and J 5 bases short, with 6 bases between. CDR1 is MGHRA, CDR2 YSYEKL, per germline. This CDR3 region has 13 residues. CDR3 protein: CASSQGGDQPQHF. Here the CDR3 DNA reads TGCGCCAGCAGCCAAGGGGGGGATCAGCCCCAGCATTTT.

This clonotype was seen a few times. This chain links TRBV27 with TRBJ1-1; D gene ambiguous. Looked up from germline, CDR1 is MNHEY and CDR2 is SMNVEV (reference sequence). V shed 4 bases and J shed 10 bases, with 13 bases lying between them. The CDR3 has 12 amino acids. CDR3 sequence: CASSSPVSGAFF. The CDR3 region has the DNA TGTGCCAGCAGTTCCCCAGTGTCGGGAGCTTTCTTT.

The CDR3 DNA reads TGTGCCAGCAGTTACCCCGTCACGAGTGTGGGTGAAAAACTGTTTTTT. As protein: CASSYPVTSVGEKLFF. The V gene is TRBV6-6, the J gene TRBJ1-4; D unresolved. This CDR3 region has 16 residues. V lost 2 bases and J lost 7, with 17 bases in between. Germline CDR1 is MNHNY and CDR2 is SVGAGI (reference sequence).

This clonotype came up a few times. V usage is TRBV19 and J usage is TRBJ1-5, with 7 bases matching TRBD1. Per the germline V gene, CDR1 is LNHDA and CDR2 is SQIVND (reference sequence). Losses at the gene ends were 7 bases for V and 1 base for J; bases not matched to a gene: 1. The CDR3 contains 13 residues. The DNA for the CDR3 is TGTGCCAGTAAGGGGGCGAGCAATCAGCCCCAGCATTTT. This sequence encodes CASKGASNQPQHF.

This clonotype was counted only a few times. Here the CDR3 reads CASSLAGLGLNTEAFF. The CDR3 nucleotides are TGTGCCAGCAGCTTAGCGGGGCTGGGGCTGAACACTGAAGCTTTCTTT. The rearrangement uses TRBV7-9 and TRBJ1-1, with D perhaps TRBD1 (5 bases). The CDR3 has 16 residues. With 0 bases removed from V and 0 bases from J, the gap between germline ends came to 11 bases. From germline, CDR1 is SEHNR and CDR2 FQNEAQ (reference sequence).

The chain uses TRBV27 and TRBJ1-5; D is ambiguous. CDR3 length equals 13 residues. Trimming shortened V by 0 bases and J by 9 bases, and 9 bases separated the two germline ends. Germline CDR1 MNHEY, CDR2 SMNVEV (reference sequence). In DNA form, the CDR3 reads TGTGCCAGCAGTTTATCGGGAGTCGCGCCCCAGCATTTT. This gives the protein CASSLSGVAPQHF.

This clonotype showed up many times. The rearrangement links TRBV7-8 to TRBJ2-7; perhaps D is TRBD1 or TRBD2 (6 bases each). This CDR3 has 13 amino acids. V was cut by 5 bases and J by 4 bases, with 12 bases left in between. Germline V gives CDR1 SGHVS, CDR2 FQNEAQ. CDR3 nucleotide sequence: TGTGCCAGCAGCCCCGAGGGGGGTTACGAGCAGTACGTC. This codes for CASSPEGGYEQYV.

The rearrangement links TRBV6-1 to TRBJ2-7, with 7 bases matching TRBD1. The junction had 7 bases not matched to a gene; V was cut back by 8 bases and J by 0 bases. Germline V gene sequence: CDR1 MNHNS, CDR2 SASEGT. This CDR3 has 14 residues. This CDR3 reads CASGEQGNSYEQYV. CDR3 coding DNA: TGTGCCAGCGGAGAACAGGGGAACTCCTACGAGCAGTACGTC.

There are a few counts of this clonotype. J is TRBJ2-3 and V is TRBV6-5; 12 bases match TRBD2. With 4 bases clipped from V and 4 bases from J, the junction kept 9 bases outside the gene matches. CDR3 length equals 17 residues. CDR1 and CDR2 (germline): MNHEY, SVGAGI. The DNA of the CDR3 is TGTGCCAGCAGTTCCCGACTAGCGGGGGTACATGCAGATACGCAGTATTTT. It specifies CASSSRLAGVHADTQYF.

The chain is built from TRBV6-5 and TRBJ1-1; 8 nucleotides align to TRBD1. CDR1 and CDR2 (germline): MNHEY, SVGAGI. The V gene end was trimmed by 8 bases and the J gene end by 0 bases; junction bases not matched to a gene: 11. CDR3 length: 16 residues. The CDR3 sequence: CASGKTGDILNTEAFF. CDR3 nucleotide sequence: TGTGCCAGCGGAAAGACAGGGGATATTCTGAACACTGAAGCTTTCTTT.